These 18 T cell receptor beta chains were sequenced from one sample in a study of T cell clonotyping in hematopoietic cell transplantation. Sequencing was performed with immunoSEQ multiplex PCR; in TCRdb, only in-frame clones are kept and a portion is missing. The data show about 7,000 clones, with roughly 89% seen just once and under 7% held by the top ten. Source: PBMCs, taken 100 days after allogeneic stem cell transplant. These receptors came from a male patient aged 45 to 59 who had an allogeneic stem cell transplant from a related donor, so the T cells may come from the graft donor. Some clones in this sample may be carry-over from other donors' samples.

The chain joins TRBV30 to TRBJ2-7; a weak D match, TRBD1 (5 bases). The CDR3 extends over 12 amino acids. Per the germline V gene, CDR1 is GTSNPN and CDR2 is SVGIG (reference sequence). V was pared by 0 bases and J by 5 bases, with 8 bases between. DNA of the CDR3: TGTGCCTGGAGTGTAAAGGGGAACGAGCAGTACTTC. Protein product: CAWSVKGNEQYF.

The chain is built from TRBV5-6 and TRBJ1-1, with a weak D call TRBD1 (5 bases). Trimming took off 6 bases at V and 5 bases at J, with 23 bases between the two ends. The CDR3 runs to 16 residues. Per germline, CDR1 SGHDT and CDR2 YYEEEE. As DNA, the CDR3 is TGTGCCAGCACCATCGAGCTGGGCGGGGGTGGAACTGAAGCTTTCTTT. Its translation: CASTIELGGGGTEAFF. Using reference TRBV5-6 and TRBJ1-1 for the parts outside the CDR3, the full variable domain is DAGVTQSPTHLIKTRGQQVTLRCSPKSGHDTVSWYQQALGQGPQFIFQYYEEEERQRGNFPDRFSGHQFPNYSSELNVNALLLGDSALYLCASTIELGGGGTEAFFGQGTRLTVV.

This clone was detected only a few times. CDR3 residues: CASRRPFYGYTF. CDR3 nucleotides: TGTGCCAGCAGGCGACCGTTCTATGGCTACACCTTC. The chain has TRBV5-6 and TRBJ1-2; D is ambiguous. Between the trimmed V and J ends, which lost 5 bases and 4 bases, there was a span of 9 bases. Germline V lookup: CDR1 SGHDT, CDR2 YYEEEE. The CDR3 covers 12 residues.

The CDR3 nucleotides read TGTGCCAGCAGCTCGACGACAGGGGGAGCGGTAAAGGAGCAGTTCTTC. Protein: CASSSTTGGAVKEQFF. The chain has TRBV27 and TRBJ2-1; 9 bases match TRBD1. This CDR3 contains 16 residues. Germline V gene lookup returns CDR1 MNHEY and CDR2 SMNVEV (reference sequence). The V segment lost 6 bases and the J segment 10 bases; nucleotides outside the gene matches: 16.

The rearrangement joins TRBV30 to TRBJ2-1; 8 bases match TRBD2. V shed 3 bases, J shed 9 bases, and the junction held 16 bases outside the gene matches. CDR1 and CDR2 (germline): GTSNPN, SVGIG (reference sequence). The CDR3 loop spans 16 amino acids. CDR3 in amino acids: CAWSLPYTGGPGEQFF. The CDR3 nucleotides read TGTGCCTGGAGCTTACCTTATACGGGGGGGCCAGGTGAGCAGTTCTTC.

This chain connects TRBV29-1 to TRBJ2-5; D not resolved. Between the trimmed V and J ends, which lost 6 bases and 5 bases, there was a span of 16 bases. The CDR3 is made up of 13 amino acids. CDR1 is SQVTM, CDR2 ANQGSEA, per germline. Here the CDR3 DNA reads TGCAGCGTCGTTCCGGGCCCCGCCGAGACCCAGTACTTC. Protein: CSVVPGPAETQYF.

V is TRBV6-4 and J is TRBJ1-1; 8 nucleotides match TRBD1. V was pared by 2 bases and J by 4 bases, with 6 bases of the junction left unmatched. CDR1 and CDR2 (germline): MRHNA, SNTAGT. The CDR3 covers 15 residues. DNA for the CDR3: TGTGCCAGCAGTGACACAACAGGGGGGAGCACTGAAGCTTTCTTT. This gives the protein CASSDTTGGSTEAFF.

The genes are TRBV6-6 and TRBJ1-2; 9 bases match TRBD1. Germline CDR1 reads MNHNY; CDR2 reads SVGAGI (reference sequence). J was trimmed by 6 bases and V by 6 bases; bases with no gene match: 11. The CDR3 covers 15 residues. The CDR3 DNA follows: TGTGCCAGCAGCTCCCCCGGGACAGGGACGAATGGCTACACCTTC. Protein: CASSSPGTGTNGYTF.

The chain carries TRBV13 and TRBJ2-5, with TRBD2 matching over 8 bases. After removal of 5 bases from V and 4 bases from J, the junction contained 3 bases not matched to a gene. The CDR3 has 13 amino acids. Germline V gene lookup returns CDR1 PRHDT and CDR2 FYEKMQ (reference sequence). The CDR3 DNA is TGTGCCAGCAGCCTTAGCGGGGTAGAGACCCAGTACTTC. Its protein product is CASSLSGVETQYF.

The rearrangement uses TRBV11-2 and TRBJ2-1, with TRBD2 matching 10 bases. This CDR3 has 15 residues. Germline trimming cut 2 bases from V and 5 bases from J; bases unmatched to any gene: 3. Per the germline V gene, CDR1 is SGHAT and CDR2 is FQNNGV. CDR3 region: CASSLHSGGDNEQFF. The CDR3 bases are TGTGCCAGCAGCTTACACAGCGGGGGGGACAATGAGCAGTTCTTC.

The V call is TRBV28, the J call TRBJ2-7, with 11 bases lining up with TRBD2. Germline V lookup: CDR1 MDHEN, CDR2 SYDVKM. V was clipped by 2 bases and J by 5 bases; unmatched bases: 8. CDR3 length: 16 residues. CDR3 coding DNA: TGTGCCAGCAGTTTAGGTTTAGCGGGAGGGCCGGACGAGCAGTACTTC. Amino acids: CASSLGLAGGPDEQYF.

The chain combines TRBV6-1 with TRBJ2-7; maybe TRBD2 (6 bases). Trimming shortened V by 4 bases and J by 5 bases, and 12 bases separated the two germline ends. This CDR3 contains 13 residues. Germline V gene sequence: CDR1 MNHNS, CDR2 SASEGT. The CDR3: CASSVVGEDEQYF. CDR3 coding DNA: TGTGCCAGCAGTGTGGTAGGGGAGGACGAGCAGTACTTC.

V and J are TRBV4-1 and TRBJ2-7; 7 nucleotides line up with TRBD2. The CDR3 spans 16 residues. Per the germline V gene, CDR1 is MGHRA and CDR2 is YSYEKL. The ends lost 0 bases at V and 2 bases at J; junction bases unmatched: 7. CDR3 protein: CASSQEPASGAYEQYF. The CDR3 DNA follows: TGCGCCAGCAGCCAAGAGCCGGCTAGCGGAGCCTACGAGCAGTACTTC.

The V gene is TRBV4-3, the J gene TRBJ2-7; D not certain. Trimming left V 0 bases short and J 6 bases short, with 18 bases between. The CDR3 spans 16 residues. Germline V gives CDR1 LGHNA, CDR2 YSLEER. The DNA for the CDR3 is TGCGCCAGCAGCCAAGATGTTAGTAGGCTTGGTAGCGAGCAGTACTTC. This encodes CASSQDVSRLGSEQYF.

V and J are TRBV19 and TRBJ1-5; 8 bases align to TRBD1. The trim removed 6 bases at V and 5 bases at J, leaving 9 bases unmatched. The germline gives CDR1 LNHDA, CDR2 SQIVND (reference sequence). There are 15 residues in the CDR3. In DNA form, the CDR3 reads TGTGCCAGTAGAGGGCAGGCAGGGGGCGATCAGCCCCAGCATTTT. It specifies CASRGQAGGDQPQHF.

About this clone: At one boundary the junction diverges from the germline segment, which might be a read error. The chain links TRBV20-1 to TRBJ1-1; D not resolved. CDR3 size: 10 residues. CDR1 is DFQATT and CDR2 is SNEGSKA in the germline V gene (reference sequence). CDR3 residues: CSARRQAVEF. Here the CDR3 DNA reads TGCAGTGCTAGAAGGCAGGCGGTGGAATTT.

The chain links TRBV25-1 to TRBJ2-7; unclear D gene. The CDR3 consists of 16 residues. Germline CDR1 is MGHDK and CDR2 is SYGVNS. V shed 1 base and J shed 5 bases, with 18 bases lying between them. CDR3 in DNA: TGTGCCAGCAGTGAATGGAACCGAGAGCGAAACGACGAGCAGTACTTC. Protein: CASSEWNRERNDEQYF.

This clone was seen only once. This sequence joins TRBV5-1 and TRBJ2-7; possibly TRBD2 for D (5 bases). The V end was cut by 0 bases, the J end by 5 bases, with 18 bases between. The CDR3 contains 16 residues. CDR1 and CDR2 (germline): SGHRS, YFSETQ. CDR3 in DNA: TGCGCCAGCAGCTTGGTCCCCCGGGGTTCGGGGAACGAGCAGTACTTC. It codes for CASSLVPRGSGNEQYF.